What follows is one T cell receptor (beta chain) and its context. Original processing notes: Using reference gene primer amplification, nucleated cell counts were estimated. Repertoires were generated with immunoSEQ multiplex PCR, while TCRdb's copy carries only in-frame clones and drops some. The V and J calls and clone size come from that table; D and trimming were worked out from the DNA. The sample contains approximately 150,000 clones, over 70% of which appear only once. This specimen belongs to a study of blood T cell repertoires in COVID-19. About the research overall: The United States, Italy and Spain supplied acute and convalescent COVID-19 samples. PBMCs, B-cell-depleted T cells, or T cells provided the cDNA or gDNA that made up the material.

Trimming left V 2 bases short and J 4 bases short, with 12 bases between. Germline-derived CDR1 and CDR2 are SEHNR and FQNEAQ (reference sequence). The CDR3 runs to 14 residues. The TCR comes from a man aged 55 to 69 with active or convalescent COVID-19. The V and J genes are TRBV7-9 and TRBJ2-7; tentatively, D is TRBD2 (5 bases). Source material: peripheral blood. CDR3 region: CASSLHPTGYEQYF. The DNA of the CDR3 is TGTGCCAGCAGCTTACACCCCACGGGGTACGAGCAGTACTTC.